Presented here are 26 T cell receptor beta chains from one specimen sequenced in a study of post-analysis software for immune sequencing data. General study results and limits: Comparison of patients with controls showed five TRBV segments more frequent in patients, TRBV5-6, TRBV5-1 and TRBV20-1 among them.

For these receptors, no antigen is known. Unique molecular identifiers featured in each of the TCR beta cDNA libraries. TCRdb redid the calling of the PCR reads with MiXCR, one entry per CDR3 protein. Here the sample spans approximately 690,000 distinct CDR3 sequences, about 60% being singletons. Source material: blood. The receptors were gathered from a girl between 2 and 10 years old with multiple sclerosis.

The DNA for the CDR3 is TGTGCCAGCAGCTTACCGGGACTAGCGGGGTACGAGCAGTACTTC. It is translated as CASSLPGLAGYEQYF. V is TRBV11-2 and J is TRBJ2-4; 13 bases fit TRBD2. The J call is in doubt because the DNA end fits TRBJ2-7 better. The CDR3 spans 15 residues. Per germline, CDR1 SGHAT and CDR2 FQNNGV.

The genes are TRBV10-3 and TRBJ2-5; D is unclear. The DNA end is more similar to TRBJ2-7, so the J call may be wrong. Germline V CDR1 and CDR2: ENHRY, SYGVKD. This CDR3 region has 12 residues. The CDR3 coding sequence is TGTGCCATCAGTGAATCGGAGTACGAGCAGTACTTC. Protein: CAISESEYEQYF.

This clonotype was recorded a few times. The chain couples TRBV5-1 to TRBJ2-7; a weak D match, TRBD2 (6 bases). The V gene's germline CDR1 is SGHRS and CDR2 YFSETQ. The CDR3 sequence is 16 residues long. Trimming cost V 4 bases and J 2 bases, with 19 bases left between them. The chain's CDR3 is CASSPNLSGATYEQYF. The CDR3 nucleotides are TGCGCCAGCAGCCCAAACCTTAGCGGTGCTACCTACGAGCAGTACTTC.

This sequence joins TRBV10-3 and TRBJ2-1; tentatively, D is TRBD2 (6 bases). Germline CDR1 is ENHRY and CDR2 is SYGVKD. Trimming cost V 6 bases and J 0 bases, with 15 bases left between them. The CDR3 has 16 amino acids. This chain's CDR3 is CAIRGLAEGSYNEQFF. In DNA, the CDR3 is TGTGCCATCAGGGGACTCGCGGAAGGCTCCTACAATGAGCAGTTCTTC.

The rearrangement joins TRBV20-1 to TRBJ2-1; D may be TRBD2 (5 bases). Trimming took off 1 base at V and 0 bases at J, with 7 bases between the two ends. Germline V lookup: CDR1 DFQATT, CDR2 SNEGSKA (reference sequence). This CDR3 has 14 amino acids. The CDR3 loop is CSARGESSYNEQFF. Written as DNA, the CDR3 is TGCAGTGCTAGAGGGGAGAGCTCCTACAATGAGCAGTTCTTC.

V and J are TRBV4-2 and TRBJ2-1; D remains unclear. CDR3 size: 15 residues. The germline V gene encodes CDR1 LGHNA and CDR2 YNFKEQ. V was clipped by 4 bases and J by 0 bases, with 10 bases between them. CDR3 sequence (DNA): TGTGCCAGCAGCCCAGAGTCCCGCTCCTACAATGAGCAGTTCTTC. It translates to CASSPESRSYNEQFF.

The V and J genes are TRBV11-2 and TRBJ2-1, with 10 bases that match TRBD1. The CDR3 contains 19 residues. Trimming at V came to 5 bases and at J to 5 bases, leaving 18 bases not matched to a gene. Germline CDR1 reads SGHAT; CDR2 reads FQNNGV. The CDR3 loop is CASSGGIGTGDFPHNEQFF. The CDR3 DNA sequence: TGTGCCAGCAGCGGGGGTATCGGGACAGGGGATTTTCCCCACAATGAGCAGTTCTTC.

This clonotype has just a few counts. The CDR3 reads CSARGRLASYNEQFF. The CDR3 bases are TGCAGTGCTAGAGGGAGACTAGCTAGCTACAATGAGCAGTTCTTC. The chain is built from TRBV20-1 and TRBJ2-1; 7 bases map to TRBD2. The junction had 6 bases not matched to a gene; V was cut back by 1 base and J by 3 bases. CDR1 and CDR2 from the germline V gene are DFQATT and SNEGSKA (reference sequence). CDR3 size: 15 residues.

This clonotype has a handful of counts. V usage is TRBV12-3 or TRBV12-4 and J usage is TRBJ2-5, with D perhaps TRBD1 (6 bases). There are 15 residues in the CDR3. V was shortened by 4 bases and J by 5 bases, with 17 bases between the two germline ends. CDR3 sequence: CASSWGGRGSETQYF. The CDR3 DNA reads TGTGCCAGCAGTTGGGGTGGCAGGGGATCTGAGACCCAGTACTTC.

The rearrangement links TRBV12-3 or TRBV12-4 to TRBJ2-3; no firm D call. With 2 bases removed from V and 0 bases from J, the gap between germline ends came to 6 bases. CDR3 size: 14 residues. The CDR3 sequence: CASSLSPSTDTQYF. The CDR3 region has the DNA TGTGCCAGCAGTTTATCCCCTAGCACAGATACGCAGTATTTT.

The CDR3 is CASSLPGTGDARESSYNEQFF. CDR3 coding DNA: TGTGCCAGCAGCTTACCCGGGACAGGGGACGCGCGAGAGAGCTCCTACAATGAGCAGTTCTTC. This sequence joins TRBV11-2 and TRBJ2-1; 10 bases agree with TRBD1. V trimming: 2 bases; J trimming: 0 bases; junction bases outside the gene matches: 16. Germline values: CDR1 SGHAT, CDR2 FQNNGV. The CDR3 extends over 21 amino acids.

The CDR3 sequence is CASSLASGVGTEAFF. For the CDR3, the DNA is TGTGCCAGCAGCTTAGCTTCAGGCGTGGGAACTGAAGCTTTCTTT. The rearrangement links TRBV7-9 to TRBJ1-1; the D is unclear. This CDR3 comprises 15 residues. The germline CDR1 and CDR2 sequences are SEHNR and FQNEAQ (reference sequence). V shed 0 bases and J shed 5 bases, with 13 bases lying between them.

The chain employs TRBV21-1 and TRBJ1-2; TRBD1 is taken as the D call from the table, unchecked against the DNA. TRBV21-1 is noted as a pseudogene. The CDR3 extends over 13 amino acids. CDR3 bases: TGTGCCAGCAGCATGATGGGGCTCCATGGCTACACCTTC. Its protein is CASSMMGLHGYTF.

V and J are TRBV7-6 and TRBJ2-4, with D perhaps given as TRBD1 or TRBD2 (5 bases each). The DNA end is a closer match to TRBJ2-7, so the J assignment may be wrong. Germline loops: CDR1 SGHVS, CDR2 FNYEAQ. The CDR3 is 17 amino acids. CDR3 region: CASSPGSGTITPYEQYF. In DNA form, the CDR3 reads TGTGCCAGCAGCCCTGGCTCCGGGACGATCACGCCTTACGAGCAGTACTTC.

The chain uses TRBV20-1 and TRBJ2-1; 10 bases align to TRBD1. This CDR3 region has 16 residues. Germline trimming cut 1 base from V and 10 bases from J; bases unmatched to any gene: 13. Germline V CDR1 and CDR2: DFQATT, SNEGSKA (reference sequence). The CDR3: CSARVTDGTGVWEQFF. DNA for the CDR3: TGCAGTGCTAGAGTAACCGACGGGACAGGGGTTTGGGAGCAGTTCTTC.

This chain uses TRBV10-1 with TRBJ2-3, with D perhaps matching TRBD2 (6 bases). Germline lookup yields CDR1 WNHNN and CDR2 SYGVQD (reference sequence). There are 14 residues in the CDR3. Trimming pared 2 bases from V and 2 bases from J, leaving 8 bases between. For the CDR3, the DNA is TGCGCCAGCAGTGAGGGACTACTCACAGATACGCAGTATTTT. Its protein is CASSEGLLTDTQYF.

The genes are TRBV10-3 and TRBJ2-1; TRBD2 matches at 9 bases. This CDR3 is built from 15 residues. Germline V gene sequence: CDR1 ENHRY, CDR2 SYGVKD. J lost 5 bases, V lost 6 bases, and 8 bases had no gene match. CDR3 in DNA: TGTGCCATCAGGACCGGGACTAGCTACAACAATGAGCAGTTCTTC. This encodes CAIRTGTSYNNEQFF.

The gene calls are TRBV29-1 and TRBJ2-5; TRBD1 might be the D (7 bases). This CDR3 is built from 15 residues. CDR1 SQVTM and CDR2 ANQGSEA come from the germline V gene. Trimming took off 3 bases at V and 5 bases at J, with 19 bases between the two ends. This CDR3 reads CSVEGGGGILETQYF. CDR3 bases: TGCAGCGTTGAGGGCGGAGGGGGCATCTTGGAGACCCAGTACTTC.

In the case of this clonotype: The junction departs from germline at one end; a sequencing error may be responsible. The V and J genes are TRBV3-1 and TRBJ2-7, with 7 bases that match TRBD1. The J call may be mistaken, given a closer DNA end match to TRBJ2-5. The CDR3 sequence is 13 residues long. Germline V gene sequence: CDR1 LGHDT, CDR2 YNNKEL (reference sequence). The CDR3 loop is CASSQTGIGTQYF. CDR3 sequence (DNA): TGTGCCAGTAGCCAGACAGGGATAGGGACCCAGTACTTC.

The CDR3 bases are TGTGCCAGCAGCCAAGACACGGACCAAGAGACCCAGTACTTC. Amino acid sequence: CASSQDTDQETQYF. The chain combines TRBV4-2 with TRBJ2-5; D is unclear. The germline gives CDR1 LGHNA, CDR2 YNFKEQ. The CDR3 covers 14 residues. With 0 bases removed from V and 0 bases from J, the gap between germline ends came to 5 bases.

The chain combines TRBV12-3 or TRBV12-4 with TRBJ1-6, with D maybe TRBD1 (5 bases). CDR3 length equals 13 residues. Trimming took 5 bases from V and 17 from J, leaving 19 bases between them. The DNA of the CDR3 is TGTGCCAGCAGTCACACGGGACCCGACGACGTCCACTTT. Its protein is CASSHTGPDDVHF.

The chain combines TRBV12-3 or TRBV12-4 with TRBJ2-2, with D maybe TRBD2 (6 bases). This CDR3 contains 15 residues. Trimming removed 6 bases from V and 5 bases from J, with 16 bases in between. The CDR3 sequence is CASSPIGAGTGELFF. Here the CDR3 DNA reads TGTGCCAGCAGCCCTATCGGAGCGGGTACCGGGGAGCTGTTTTTT.

This clonotype was detected only a few times. The chain uses TRBV29-1 and TRBJ2-5, with 7 bases lining up with TRBD2. The germline gives CDR1 SQVTM, CDR2 ANQGSEA. J lost 7 bases, V lost 7 bases, and 15 bases had no gene match. CDR3 length equals 14 residues. The CDR3 DNA is TGCAGCGCGCTTGGGACTAAAGGGCAGAGGACCCAGTACTTC. Its protein is CSALGTKGQRTQYF.

The chain combines TRBV2 with TRBJ1-2; 10 bases match TRBD1. Looked up from germline, CDR1 is SNHLY and CDR2 is FYNNEI. V gave up 8 bases and J gave up 4 bases; unmatched junction bases: 7. CDR3 length: 14 residues. This CDR3 reads CASVIGQGGYGYTF. CDR3 in DNA: TGTGCCAGCGTGATCGGACAGGGGGGCTATGGCTACACCTTC.

V gene TRBV7-3 combines with J gene TRBJ2-1, with D unresolved. This CDR3 has 15 residues. Germline loops: CDR1 SGHTA, CDR2 FQGTGA. V was shortened by 3 bases and J by 4 bases, with 13 bases between the two germline ends. The DNA for the CDR3 is TGTGCCAGCAGCTTCGGCAGGAAGGAATACAATGAGCAGTTCTTC. It translates to CASSFGRKEYNEQFF.

The table lists this clonotype with a count of one. At one of its ends the junction is not consistent with the germline gene, which may arise from a read error. The V and J genes are TRBV20-1 and TRBJ1-5; D uncertain. From germline, CDR1 is DFQATT and CDR2 SNEGSKA (reference sequence). CDR3 length: 12 residues. DNA for the CDR3: TGCAGTGCTGGAGAGTGGAATCAGCCCCAGCATTTT. As protein: CSAGEWNQPQHF.